These 7 T cell receptor beta chains were sequenced from one sample in a study of cytomegalovirus exposure and HLA in healthy donors. The data were produced by immunoSEQ multiplex PCR, yet TCRdb's version contains in-frame clones alone and is incomplete. The data show fewer than 200,000 clones, about 85% seen once. The sequenced material came from PBMCs. The receptors here all came from a man aged 18 to 29 in good health and CMV-seropositive.

J is TRBJ2-2 and V is TRBV7-3; TRBD1 agrees at 9 bases. The CDR3 is made up of 16 amino acids. With 9 bases clipped from V and 5 bases from J, the junction kept 13 bases outside the gene matches. CDR1 and CDR2 from the germline V gene are SGHTA and FQGTGA. This CDR3 is CASPNDRGISTGELFF. As DNA, the CDR3 is TGTGCCAGTCCAAACGACAGGGGGATTAGTACCGGGGAGCTGTTTTTT.

The chain links TRBV4-1 to TRBJ2-5, with 10 bases that match TRBD2. Trimming at V came to 4 bases and at J to 5 bases, leaving 10 bases not matched to a gene. The CDR3 is 16 residues long. Germline CDR1 reads MGHRA; CDR2 reads YSYEKL. For the CDR3, the DNA is TGCGCCAGCAGCCGAGTGCTAGCGGGAGCGGCCGAGACCCAGTACTTC. Amino acids: CASSRVLAGAAETQYF.

The rearrangement uses TRBV28 and TRBJ1-1; 9 nucleotides line up with TRBD1. Germline CDR1 and CDR2: MDHEN and SYDVKM. There are 14 residues in the CDR3. V lost 5 bases, J lost 4 bases, and 5 bases stayed unmatched. The CDR3 protein is CASSPGQGFTEAFF. The CDR3 nucleotides are TGTGCCAGCAGTCCCGGACAGGGGTTCACTGAAGCTTTCTTT.

The chain carries TRBV6-5 and TRBJ1-1; D not resolved. This CDR3 is 14 amino acids long. The V gene's germline CDR1 is MNHEY and CDR2 SVGAGI. Trimming cost V 5 bases and J 0 bases, with 10 bases left between them. The CDR3 sequence is CASSPLGVNTEAFF. CDR3 bases: TGTGCCAGCAGTCCTCTCGGGGTGAACACTGAAGCTTTCTTT.

V is TRBV28 and J is TRBJ2-7, with D possibly TRBD1 on 6 matching bases. This CDR3 region has 14 residues. CDR1 is MDHEN and CDR2 is SYDVKM in the germline V gene. V lost 5 bases to trimming and J lost 3 bases, with 14 bases between them. In nucleotides, the CDR3 is TGTGCCAGCAGTACCTCCGGGACAATCTACGAGCAGTACTTC. Translation: CASSTSGTIYEQYF. The full variable domain, its missing parts supplied by reference TRBV28 and TRBJ2-7, is DVKVTQSSRYLVKRTGEKVFLECVQDMDHENMFWYRQDPGLGLRLIYFSYDVKMKEKGDIPEGYSVSREKKERFSLILESASTNQTSMYLCASSTSGTIYEQYFGPGTRLTVT.

The chain uses TRBV6-1 and TRBJ1-5; 7 bases are a match to TRBD1. CDR3 length: 15 residues. From germline, CDR1 is MNHNS and CDR2 SASEGT. Germline trimming cut 4 bases from V and 1 base from J; bases unmatched to any gene: 4. The CDR3 bases are TGTGCCAGCAGTGCCCGAGGGGGCAGCAATCAGCCCCAGCATTTT. The encoded protein is CASSARGGSNQPQHF.

J is TRBJ1-2 and V is TRBV13, with D possibly being TRBD1 (5 bases). CDR1 is PRHDT and CDR2 is FYEKMQ in the germline V gene (reference sequence). Trimming removed 4 bases from V and 0 bases from J, with 15 bases in between. This CDR3 is built from 16 residues. CDR3 residues: CASSSGGDVANYGYTF. The CDR3 DNA reads TGTGCCAGCAGCTCGGGGGGGGACGTGGCTAACTATGGCTACACCTTC.